The T cell receptor (beta chain) under discussion was sequenced for a study of T cell responses to AZD1222 COVID-19 vaccine. Measured with immunoSEQ multiplex PCR; TCRdb has only the in-frame clones, and not every one. Of under 150,000 clones in the sample, 70% to 90% were seen once. Germline values: CDR1 LGHDT, CDR2 YNNKEL (reference sequence). The CDR3 has 15 amino acids. Study-wide results and caveats: Donors were chiefly white British, with a greater number of females, and clonal diversity was perhaps underestimated. The CD4 TCRs associated with vaccination extended across spike and predominated at 160-218 and 743-854. In the spike-specific TCR repertoire, nearly half reportedly target unmutated variant regions. Repertoires were collected only later (after the peak T cell response had occurred).

Concerning this clone: Its antigen remains unidentified. At one of its ends the junction is not consistent with the germline gene, which may arise from a read error.

The TCR was taken from an adult in good health. The V gene is TRBV3-1 (or the pseudogene TRBV3-2), the J gene TRBJ2-1; 10 bases match TRBD1. The sample consisted of peripheral blood, taken on day 0 of MenACWY control vaccination. The CDR3 reads CASSQAGTGALSPVF. DNA of the CDR3: TGTGCCAGCAGCCAAGCCGGGACAGGGGCGCTATCTCCCGTCTTC.